The 18 T cell receptor beta chains given below trace back to one sample, sequenced in a study of shared clonotypes between healthy human individuals (TCRdb year 2020). For the CD8 naive samples, CD45RO-negative cells were positively selected for CCR7, yielding a CD45RA+CCR7+ population from which TemRA cells were excluded. The library was made by the immunoSEQ multiplex PCR assay. The source is immuneACCESS, and TCRdb retained only in-frame sequences with V and J called. Part of the clones is not carried over; for the studies checked, unresolved V genes explain less than half of this, and the remainder is unexplained. In this sample the table shows about 2 million clones, about 94% of which occur a single time. The top ten clones comprise more than 0.95% of the sample. Sequencing was performed on naive CD8+ T cells sorted from blood. In light of the paper, this sample's cell subset or site label describes: CD45RA+CCR7+. The receptors were sampled from a man between 18 and 29 years old in good health.

The V call is TRBV10-3, the J call TRBJ2-7, with 10 bases that match TRBD2. The germline CDR1 and CDR2 sequences are ENHRY and SYGVKD. The CDR3 sequence is 14 residues long. J gave up 2 bases and V 6 bases, and 4 bases lay outside the gene matches. This chain's CDR3 is CAISGTSATYEQYF. The CDR3, as DNA: TGTGCCATCAGCGGGACTAGCGCGACCTACGAGCAGTACTTC.

The chain carries TRBV7-9 and TRBJ2-7; 10 bases map to TRBD2. CDR3 length: 16 amino acids. With V trimmed by 6 bases and J by 7 bases, 15 bases remained unmatched. CDR1 and CDR2 (germline): SEHNR, FQNEAQ (reference sequence). The CDR3 region is CASRAGASGSVWEQYF. CDR3 nucleotides: TGTGCCAGCAGGGCGGGAGCTAGCGGGAGTGTGTGGGAGCAGTACTTC. Variable domain in full (rest from reference TRBV7-9 and TRBJ2-7): DTGVSQNPRHKITKRGQNVTFRCDPISEHNRLYWYRQTLGQGPEFLTYFQNEAQLEKSRLLSDRFSAERPKGSFSTLEIQRTEQGDSAMYLCASRAGASGSVWEQYFGPGTRLTVT.

Here the CDR3 DNA reads TGTGCCAGCAGTTTATCGCAGGGGGGTGCGGGCAATCAGCCCCAGCATTTT. Amino acid sequence: CASSLSQGGAGNQPQHF. The genes are TRBV27 and TRBJ1-5, with 7 bases matching TRBD1. The V gene's germline CDR1 is MNHEY and CDR2 SMNVEV (reference sequence). Losses at the gene ends were 0 bases for V and 2 bases for J; bases not matched to a gene: 7. The CDR3 length is 17 residues.

The chain has TRBV9 and TRBJ2-3; 8 bases agree with TRBD2. V was pared by 4 bases and J by 0 bases, with 7 bases of the junction left unmatched. The CDR3 runs 16 residues. Germline CDR1 reads SGDLS; CDR2 reads YYNGEE. This CDR3 is CASSPGVAGSTDTQYF. The CDR3 DNA reads TGTGCCAGCAGCCCGGGGGTAGCGGGAAGCACAGATACGCAGTATTTT.

The gene calls are TRBV5-1 and TRBJ2-3; D tentatively fits TRBD1 or TRBD2 (5 bases each). Germline CDR1 reads SGHRS; CDR2 reads YFSETQ. This CDR3 contains 15 residues. The V end was cut by 0 bases, the J end by 3 bases, with 11 bases between. The DNA of the CDR3 is TGCGCCAGCAGCTTGGTAGGGGACGGGACAGATACGCAGTATTTT. Amino acids: CASSLVGDGTDTQYF. Variable domain in full (rest from reference TRBV5-1 and TRBJ2-3): KAGVTQTPRYLIKTRGQQVTLSCSPISGHRSVSWYQQTPGQGLQFLFEYFSETQRNKGNFPGRFSGRQFSNSRSEMNVSTLELGDSALYLCASSLVGDGTDTQYFGPGTRLTVL.

V and J are TRBV27 and TRBJ2-7, with D possibly being TRBD1 or TRBD2 (5 bases each). Germline-derived CDR1 and CDR2 are MNHEY and SMNVEV (reference sequence). V lost 4 bases to trimming and J lost 6 bases, with 22 bases between them. The CDR3 is 16 residues long. In DNA, the CDR3 is TGTGCCAGCAGTTGGGGGATAGGGAAGCTAGCAGGCGAGCAGTACTTC. Encoded protein: CASSWGIGKLAGEQYF.

V is TRBV9 and J is TRBJ2-7; unclear D gene. Germline V CDR1 and CDR2: SGDLS, YYNGEE. V lost 2 bases to trimming and J lost 0 bases, with 15 bases between them. The CDR3 consists of 16 residues. The CDR3, as DNA: TGTGCCAGCAGCGTTCATCGCGACGGTTCCTCCTACGAGCAGTACTTC. Its protein is CASSVHRDGSSYEQYF.

The chain uses TRBV14 and TRBJ1-2; D is unresolved. This CDR3 is 13 amino acids long. CDR1 and CDR2 (germline): SGHDN, FVKESK. The V and J ends lost 4 bases and 8 bases respectively, with 14 bases between them. CDR3 loop: CASSLTVSYGYTF. For the CDR3, the DNA is TGTGCCAGCAGCCTTACGGTCTCTTACGGCTACACCTTC. Supplemented by reference TRBV14 and TRBJ1-2, the full variable domain reads EAGVTQFPSHSVIEKGQTVTLRCDPISGHDNLYWYRRVMGKEIKFLLHFVKESKQDESGMPNNRFLAERTGGTYSTLKVQPAELEDSGVYFCASSLTVSYGYTFGSGTRLTVV.

This sequence joins TRBV6-5 and TRBJ2-5, with 8 bases that match TRBD1. Trimming at V came to 2 bases and at J to 5 bases, leaving 7 bases not matched to a gene. Germline CDR1 MNHEY, CDR2 SVGAGI. The CDR3 runs to 15 residues. As DNA, the CDR3 is TGTGCCAGCAGTTACACCCAGGGGGCTTGGGAGACCCAGTACTTC. This translates into CASSYTQGAWETQYF.

V is TRBV5-5 and J is TRBJ2-2; D remains unclear. Per the germline V gene, CDR1 is SGHKS and CDR2 is YYEKEE (reference sequence). Trimming cost V 0 bases and J 5 bases, with 11 bases left between them. There are 15 residues in the CDR3. In nucleotides, the CDR3 is TGTGCCAGCAGCTTGGTACCTCTGGGGACCGGGGAGCTGTTTTTT. It yields the protein CASSLVPLGTGELFF.

The rearrangement joins TRBV19 to TRBJ2-7, with D possibly TRBD1 on 6 matching bases. Germline V gene data show CDR1 as LNHDA and CDR2 as SQIVND (reference sequence). The CDR3 extends over 17 amino acids. The V end lost 5 bases, the J end lost 2 bases, and 22 bases lay between the germline ends. As DNA, the CDR3 is TGTGCCAGTAGTGCTATCCCCGGGGACAAGTTTGCCTACGAGCAGTACTTC. Encoded protein: CASSAIPGDKFAYEQYF.

This chain joins TRBV4-3 and TRBJ2-1; TRBD2 matches at 11 bases. Trimming removed 3 bases from V and 5 bases from J; junction bases left unmatched: 3. Germline loops: CDR1 LGHNA, CDR2 YSLEER. This CDR3 region has 15 residues. CDR3 loop: CASSQGLAEDNEQFF. In DNA form, the CDR3 reads TGCGCCAGCAGCCAGGGACTAGCGGAAGACAATGAGCAGTTCTTC.

This chain uses TRBV13 with TRBJ2-5; 9 nucleotides match TRBD1. With V trimmed by 5 bases and J by 5 bases, 6 bases remained unmatched. Germline CDR1 reads PRHDT; CDR2 reads FYEKMQ (reference sequence). The CDR3 covers 14 residues. CDR3 sequence reads: CASSHRGRDETQYF. In DNA, the CDR3 is TGTGCCAGCAGCCACAGGGGGCGAGACGAGACCCAGTACTTC.

The V gene is TRBV4-3, the J gene TRBJ2-2, with 7 bases lining up with TRBD2. V lost 4 bases and J lost 4; bases outside the gene matches: 9. Germline loops: CDR1 LGHNA, CDR2 YSLEER. The CDR3 runs to 16 residues. CDR3 nucleotide sequence: TGCGCCAGCAGCCGTGGTGAGCGGGAAGTCACCGGGGAGCTGTTTTTT. It translates to CASSRGEREVTGELFF.

V is TRBV7-9 and J is TRBJ2-5; possible D gene TRBD2, 5 bases. CDR3 size: 14 residues. Germline values: CDR1 SEHNR, CDR2 FQNEAQ (reference sequence). Trimming took 1 base from V and 0 from J, leaving 6 bases between them. The CDR3 DNA is TGTGCCAGCAGCTTAGTAGCGTACCAAGAGACCCAGTACTTC. It translates to CASSLVAYQETQYF.

The V gene is TRBV5-6, the J gene TRBJ2-5; no definite D call. V was clipped by 4 bases and J by 0 bases, with 7 bases between them. The CDR3 length is 13 residues. The germline V gene has CDR1 SGHDT and CDR2 YYEEEE. CDR3 in amino acids: CASSPGYQETQYF. The CDR3 DNA is TGTGCCAGCAGCCCCGGGTACCAAGAGACCCAGTACTTC.

This chain links TRBV19 with TRBJ1-5; D ambiguous. The CDR3 has 13 residues. Germline V gene data show CDR1 as LNHDA and CDR2 as SQIVND (reference sequence). Trimming left V 8 bases short and J 5 bases short, with 13 bases between. In DNA form, the CDR3 reads TGTGCCAGTGGAGCTCTGGGGTATCAGCCCCAGCATTTT. Residues: CASGALGYQPQHF.

This chain joins TRBV28 and TRBJ1-4; 8 bases are a match to TRBD1. Looked up from germline, CDR1 is MDHEN and CDR2 is SYDVKM. V lost 4 bases, J lost 5 bases, and 6 bases stayed unmatched. The CDR3 contains 15 residues. CDR3 sequence: CASSWDRQGNEKLFF. DNA of the CDR3: TGTGCCAGCAGTTGGGATAGACAGGGGAATGAAAAACTGTTTTTT.